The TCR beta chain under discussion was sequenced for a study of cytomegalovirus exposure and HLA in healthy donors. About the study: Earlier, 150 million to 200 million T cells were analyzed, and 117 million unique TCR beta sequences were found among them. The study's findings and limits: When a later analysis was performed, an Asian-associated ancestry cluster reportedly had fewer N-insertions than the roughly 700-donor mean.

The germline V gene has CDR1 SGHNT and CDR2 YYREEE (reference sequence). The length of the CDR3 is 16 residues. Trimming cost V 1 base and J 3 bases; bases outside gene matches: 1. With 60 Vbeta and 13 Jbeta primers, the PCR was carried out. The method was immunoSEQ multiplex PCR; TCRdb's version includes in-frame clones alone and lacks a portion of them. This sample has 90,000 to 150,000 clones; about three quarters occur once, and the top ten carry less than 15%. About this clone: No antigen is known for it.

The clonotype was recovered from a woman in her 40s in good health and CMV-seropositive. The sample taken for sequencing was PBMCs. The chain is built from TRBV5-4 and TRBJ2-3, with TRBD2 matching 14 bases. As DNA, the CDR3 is TGTGCCAGCAGCTTGAGGACTAGCGGGGGGACAGATACGCAGTATTTT. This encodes CASSLRTSGGTDTQYF. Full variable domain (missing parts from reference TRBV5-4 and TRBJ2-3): ETGVTQSPTHLIKTRGQQVTLRCSSQSGHNTVSWYQQALGQGPQFIFQYYREEENGRGNFPPRFSGLQFPNYSSELNVNALELDDSALYLCASSLRTSGGTDTQYFGPGTRLTVL.